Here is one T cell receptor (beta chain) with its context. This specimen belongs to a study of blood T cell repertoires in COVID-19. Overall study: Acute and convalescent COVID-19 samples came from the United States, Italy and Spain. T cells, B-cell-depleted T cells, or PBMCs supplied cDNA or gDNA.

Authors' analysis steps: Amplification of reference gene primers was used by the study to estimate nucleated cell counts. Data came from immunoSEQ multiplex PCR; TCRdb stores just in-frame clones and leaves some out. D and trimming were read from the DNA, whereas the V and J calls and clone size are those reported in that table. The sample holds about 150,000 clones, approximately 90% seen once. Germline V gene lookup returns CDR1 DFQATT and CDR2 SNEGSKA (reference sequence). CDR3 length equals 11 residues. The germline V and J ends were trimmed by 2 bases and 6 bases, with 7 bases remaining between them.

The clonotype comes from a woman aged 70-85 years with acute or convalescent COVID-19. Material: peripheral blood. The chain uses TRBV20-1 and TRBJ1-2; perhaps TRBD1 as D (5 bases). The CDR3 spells CSARRGNGYTF. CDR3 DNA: TGCAGTGCTAGACGGGGGAATGGCTACACCTTC.